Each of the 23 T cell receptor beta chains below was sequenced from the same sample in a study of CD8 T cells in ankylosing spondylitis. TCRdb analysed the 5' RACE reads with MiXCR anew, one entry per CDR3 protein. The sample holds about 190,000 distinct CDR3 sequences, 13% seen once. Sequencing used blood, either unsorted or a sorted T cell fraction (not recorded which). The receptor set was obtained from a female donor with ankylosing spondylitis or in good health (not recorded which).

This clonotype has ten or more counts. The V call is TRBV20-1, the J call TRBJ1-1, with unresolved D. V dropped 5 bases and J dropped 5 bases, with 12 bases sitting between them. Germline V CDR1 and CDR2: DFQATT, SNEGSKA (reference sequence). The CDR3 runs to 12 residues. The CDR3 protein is CSAPTRGTEAFF. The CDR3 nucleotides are TGCAGTGCTCCTACAAGAGGAACTGAAGCTTTCTTT.

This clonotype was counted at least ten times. CDR3 loop: CASSFVREVNEQFF. CDR3 nucleotides: TGTGCCAGCAGTTTTGTTAGGGAAGTCAATGAGCAGTTCTTC. This chain joins TRBV28 and TRBJ2-1; no clear D. This CDR3 spans 14 amino acids. The germline V and J ends were trimmed by 3 bases and 6 bases, with 12 bases remaining between them. Germline assignment: CDR1 MDHEN and CDR2 SYDVKM. The entire variable domain, with the rest obtained from reference TRBV28 and TRBJ2-1, is as follows: DVKVTQSSRYLVKRTGEKVFLECVQDMDHENMFWYRQDPGLGLRLIYFSYDVKMKEKGDIPEGYSVSREKKERFSLILESASTNQTSMYLCASSFVREVNEQFFGPGTRLTVL.

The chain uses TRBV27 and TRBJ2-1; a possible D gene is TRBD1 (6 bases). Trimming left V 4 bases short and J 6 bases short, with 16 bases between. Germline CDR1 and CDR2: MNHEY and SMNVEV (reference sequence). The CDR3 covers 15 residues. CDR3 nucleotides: TGTGCCAGCAGTTCATACCAACTACAGGGCAATGAGCAGTTCTTC. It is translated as CASSSYQLQGNEQFF.

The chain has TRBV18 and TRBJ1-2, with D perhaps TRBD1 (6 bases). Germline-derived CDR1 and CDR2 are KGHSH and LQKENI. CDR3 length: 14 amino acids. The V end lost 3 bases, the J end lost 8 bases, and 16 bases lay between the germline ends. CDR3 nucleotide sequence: TGTGCCAGCTCACCGGTATCAGGGGCAGAAGGCTACACCTTC. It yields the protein CASSPVSGAEGYTF.

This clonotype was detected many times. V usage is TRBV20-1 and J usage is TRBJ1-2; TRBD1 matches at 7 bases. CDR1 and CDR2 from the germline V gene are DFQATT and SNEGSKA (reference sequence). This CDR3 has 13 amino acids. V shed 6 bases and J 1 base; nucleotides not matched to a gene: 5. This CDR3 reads CSASTGDNYGYTF. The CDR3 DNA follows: TGCAGTGCGTCAACAGGGGATAACTATGGCTACACCTTC.

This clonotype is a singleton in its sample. This CDR3 reads CASSVRAGTNEKLFF. The CDR3, as DNA: TGTGCCAGCAGCGTAAGGGCTGGTACTAATGAAAAACTGTTTTTT. The chain uses TRBV7-2 and TRBJ1-4, with unresolved D. Between the trimmed V and J ends, which lost 5 bases and 2 bases, there was a span of 12 bases. Germline V gene lookup returns CDR1 SGHTA and CDR2 FQGNSA. This CDR3 has 15 residues.

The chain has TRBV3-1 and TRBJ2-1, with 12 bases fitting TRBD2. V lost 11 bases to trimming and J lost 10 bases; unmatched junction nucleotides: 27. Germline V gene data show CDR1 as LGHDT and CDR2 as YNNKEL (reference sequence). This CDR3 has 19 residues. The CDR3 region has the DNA TGTGCCTGCTGCCACTTGACTAGCGGGAGAAAAAGGCCCCAATACGAGCAGTTCTTC. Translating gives CACCHLTSGRKRPQYEQFF.

The DNA of the CDR3 is TGCAGTGCTAGGTCTTTTTGGGGAATGGATGAGCAGTTCTTC. Its protein is CSARSFWGMDEQFF. The rearrangement links TRBV20-1 to TRBJ2-1; no definite D call. Germline values: CDR1 DFQATT, CDR2 SNEGSKA (reference sequence). The V end lost 3 bases, the J end lost 8 bases, and 17 bases lay between the germline ends. This CDR3 has 14 residues.

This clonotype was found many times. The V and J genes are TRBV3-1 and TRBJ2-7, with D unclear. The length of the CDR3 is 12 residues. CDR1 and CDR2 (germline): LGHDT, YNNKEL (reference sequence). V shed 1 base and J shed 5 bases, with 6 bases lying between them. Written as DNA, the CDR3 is TGTGCCAGCAGCCAAGGGTTTGACGAGCAGTACTTC. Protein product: CASSQGFDEQYF.

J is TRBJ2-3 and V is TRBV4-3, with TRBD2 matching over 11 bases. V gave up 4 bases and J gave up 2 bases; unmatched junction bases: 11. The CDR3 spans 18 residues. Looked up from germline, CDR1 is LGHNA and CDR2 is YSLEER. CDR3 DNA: TGCGCCAGCAGCCCAGGACTAGCGGGCTTTCCATACACAGATACGCAGTATTTT. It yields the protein CASSPGLAGFPYTDTQYF.

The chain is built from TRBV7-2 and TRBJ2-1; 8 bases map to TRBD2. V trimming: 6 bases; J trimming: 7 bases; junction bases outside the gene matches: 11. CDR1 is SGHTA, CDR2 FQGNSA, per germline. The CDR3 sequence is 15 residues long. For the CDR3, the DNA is TGTGCCAGCAGACTTGTCAGCGGGAGTGGGAATGAGCAGTTCTTC. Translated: CASRLVSGSGNEQFF.

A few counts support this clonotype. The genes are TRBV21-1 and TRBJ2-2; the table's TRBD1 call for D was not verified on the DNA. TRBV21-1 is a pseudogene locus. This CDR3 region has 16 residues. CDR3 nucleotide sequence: TGTGCCAGCAGCAAAGAGGCGCGAACGAACACCGGGGAGCTGTTTTTT. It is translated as CASSKEARTNTGELFF.

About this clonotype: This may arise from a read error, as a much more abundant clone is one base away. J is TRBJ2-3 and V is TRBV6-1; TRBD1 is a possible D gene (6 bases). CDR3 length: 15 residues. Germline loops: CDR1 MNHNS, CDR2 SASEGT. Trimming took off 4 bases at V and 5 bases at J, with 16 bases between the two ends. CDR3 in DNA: TGTGCCAGCAGTGTGTACAGGGATGGAGGAGATACGCAGTATTTT. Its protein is CASSVYRDGGDTQYF.

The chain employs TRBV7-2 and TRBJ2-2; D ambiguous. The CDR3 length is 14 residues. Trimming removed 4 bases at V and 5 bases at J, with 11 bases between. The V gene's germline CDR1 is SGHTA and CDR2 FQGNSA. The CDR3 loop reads CASSSNTVTGELFF. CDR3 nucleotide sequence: TGTGCCAGCAGCTCCAATACGGTGACCGGGGAGCTGTTTTTT.

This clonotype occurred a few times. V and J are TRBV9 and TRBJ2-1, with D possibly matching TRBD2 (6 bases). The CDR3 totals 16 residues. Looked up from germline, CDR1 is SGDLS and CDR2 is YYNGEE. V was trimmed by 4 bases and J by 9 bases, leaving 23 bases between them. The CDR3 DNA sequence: TGTGCCAGCAGCACCAGAGAAGGCCCCGGGAGAGTTGAGCAGTTCTTC. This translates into CASSTREGPGRVEQFF.

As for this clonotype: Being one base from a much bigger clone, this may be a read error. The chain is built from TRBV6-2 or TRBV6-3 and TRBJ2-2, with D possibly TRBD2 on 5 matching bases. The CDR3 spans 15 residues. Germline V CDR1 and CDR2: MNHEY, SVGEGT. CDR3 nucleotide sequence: TGTGCCCGCAGTTCACTAGGTCCTCGGTCAGGGGAGCTGTTTTTT. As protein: CARSSLGPRSGELFF.

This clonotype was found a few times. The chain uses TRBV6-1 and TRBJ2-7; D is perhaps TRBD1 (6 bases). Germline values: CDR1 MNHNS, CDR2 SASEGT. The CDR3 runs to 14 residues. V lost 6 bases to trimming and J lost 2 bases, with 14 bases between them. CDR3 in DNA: TGTGCCAGCAGCCCTGGACAGACCACCTACGAGCAGTACTTC. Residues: CASSPGQTTYEQYF.

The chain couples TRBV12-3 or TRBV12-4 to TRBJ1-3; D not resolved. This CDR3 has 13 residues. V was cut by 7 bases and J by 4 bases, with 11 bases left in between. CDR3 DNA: TGTGCCAGCACCTTTTTGGCGGGAAACACCATATATTTT. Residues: CASTFLAGNTIYF.

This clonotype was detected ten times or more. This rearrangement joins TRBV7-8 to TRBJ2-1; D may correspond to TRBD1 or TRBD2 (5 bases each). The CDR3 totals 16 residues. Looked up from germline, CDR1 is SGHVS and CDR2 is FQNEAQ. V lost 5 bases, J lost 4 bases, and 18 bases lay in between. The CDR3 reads CASSPRVGLTYNEQFF. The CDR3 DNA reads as TGTGCCAGCAGCCCGAGGGTGGGGCTGACTTACAATGAGCAGTTCTTC.

Here the CDR3 DNA reads TGCAGCGTTGAGAGGTACCAAGAGACCCAGTACTTC. Translated, it gives CSVERYQETQYF. The V call is TRBV29-1, the J call TRBJ2-5; no firm D call. V was trimmed by 3 bases and J by 0 bases, leaving 5 bases between them. This CDR3 is 12 amino acids long. The germline V gene encodes CDR1 SQVTM and CDR2 ANQGSEA. The full variable domain, with the rest looked up from reference TRBV29-1 and TRBJ2-5, is SAVISQKPSRDICQRGTSLTIQCQVDSQVTMMFWYRQQPGQSLTLIATANQGSEATYESGFVIDKFPISRPNLTFSTLTVSNMSPEDSSIYLCSVERYQETQYFGPGTRLLVL.

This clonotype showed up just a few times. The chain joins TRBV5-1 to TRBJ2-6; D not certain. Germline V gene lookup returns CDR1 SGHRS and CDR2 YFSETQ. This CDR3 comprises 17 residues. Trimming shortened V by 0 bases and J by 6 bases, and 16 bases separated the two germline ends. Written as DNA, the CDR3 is TGCGCCAGCAGCTTGGTGGTCGCTGGCCTCGAGGCCAACGTCCTGACTTTC. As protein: CASSLVVAGLEANVLTF.

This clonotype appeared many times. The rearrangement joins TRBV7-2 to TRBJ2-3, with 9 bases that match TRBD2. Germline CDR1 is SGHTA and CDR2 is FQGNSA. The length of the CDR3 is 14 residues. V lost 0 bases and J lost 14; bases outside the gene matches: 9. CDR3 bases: TGTGCCAGCAGCTTAGCCCCCCAGCGGGAGGTGTCGTATTTT. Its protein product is CASSLAPQREVSYF.

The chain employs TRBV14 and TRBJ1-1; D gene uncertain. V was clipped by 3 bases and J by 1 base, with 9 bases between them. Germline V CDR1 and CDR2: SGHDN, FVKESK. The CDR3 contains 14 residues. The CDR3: CASSHSGPNTEAFF. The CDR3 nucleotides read TGTGCCAGCAGCCACTCCGGGCCGAACACTGAAGCTTTCTTT.